This entry concerns a single T cell receptor (beta chain). This record comes from a study of cytomegalovirus exposure and HLA in healthy donors. Primers for the PCR totalled 60 Vbeta and 13 Jbeta. Sequencing was performed with immunoSEQ multiplex PCR; in TCRdb, only in-frame clones are kept and a portion is missing. The sample includes about 170,000 clones, about 85% of them seen just once. Sequencing was carried out using PBMCs. The receptor was isolated from a boy under 10 years old in good health and CMV-seronegative.

The CDR3 reads CASSLGGAREGNTIYF. Written as DNA, the CDR3 is TGCGCCAGCAGCTTAGGGGGCGCGAGGGAAGGAAACACCATATATTTT. The chain uses TRBV5-1 and TRBJ1-3; 7 bases line up with TRBD1. V shed 2 bases, J shed 4 bases, and the junction held 9 bases outside the gene matches. The CDR3 runs to 16 residues. Germline V gene lookup returns CDR1 SGHRS and CDR2 YFSETQ.